The sequence of this T cell receptor beta chain was determined in a study of T cell changes during pregnancy in multiple sclerosis. This clone was counted a single time. Profiled with immunoSEQ multiplex PCR; TCRdb holds only in-frame clones, not every one. Of about 70,000 clones listed, around 92% are singletons. The germline V gene has CDR1 SGHNT and CDR2 YYREEE (reference sequence). This CDR3 is 16 amino acids long. The V gene lost 0 bases and the J gene lost 5 bases, with 17 bases spanning the gap. The material was CD8+ T cells from peripheral blood mononuclear cells, obtained in the third trimester of pregnancy. The sequence was collected from a female donor in good health, enrolled as a control in a pregnancy study. The chain couples TRBV5-4 to TRBJ1-1; D possibly corresponds to TRBD1 (5 bases). In nucleotides, the CDR3 is TGTGCCAGCAGCTTGGGTCATGGGGGGTTATATACTGAAGCTTTCTTT. Its protein product is CASSLGHGGLYTEAFF.